The 22 T cell receptor beta chains listed next were all sequenced from one sample in a study of blood T cell repertoires in COVID-19. Repertoires were generated with immunoSEQ multiplex PCR, while TCRdb's copy carries only in-frame clones and drops some. The sample records hundreds of thousands of clones, roughly 82% being singletons. The sequenced material came from peripheral blood. These receptors were taken from a woman in her 70s with acute or convalescent COVID-19.

V and J are TRBV28 and TRBJ2-3; 10 bases are shared with TRBD2. The CDR3 covers 13 residues. With 11 bases clipped from V and 3 bases from J, the junction kept 5 bases outside the gene matches. Germline-derived CDR1 and CDR2 are MDHEN and SYDVKM. CDR3 amino acids: CASRTSGTDTQYF. In DNA form, the CDR3 reads TGTGCCTCAAGGACTAGCGGAACAGATACGCAGTATTTT.

The chain couples TRBV6-5 to TRBJ1-6; 7 bases are a match to TRBD1. This CDR3 contains 16 residues. CDR1 is MNHEY, CDR2 SVGAGI, per germline. J was trimmed by 4 bases and V by 4 bases; bases with no gene match: 7. CDR3 protein: CASSLAGGNYNSPLHF. The CDR3 nucleotides read TGTGCCAGCAGTTTGGCAGGGGGTAATTATAATTCACCCCTCCACTTT.

The V gene is TRBV7-9, the J gene TRBJ2-5; 7 nucleotides line up with TRBD2. The CDR3 sequence is 15 residues long. Germline lookup yields CDR1 SEHNR and CDR2 FQNEAQ (reference sequence). After removal of 4 bases from V and 4 bases from J, the junction contained 9 bases not matched to a gene. The chain's CDR3 is CASSSPAGVGETQYF. The CDR3 DNA reads as TGTGCCAGCAGCTCGCCCGCGGGGGTAGGAGAGACCCAGTACTTC.

The chain recombines TRBV7-2 with TRBJ1-4; no clear D. The germline V and J ends were trimmed by 1 base and 5 bases, with 11 bases remaining between them. This CDR3 is built from 15 residues. Germline loops: CDR1 SGHTA, CDR2 FQGNSA. The CDR3 loop reads CASSLVVQPNEKLFF. The CDR3 DNA follows: TGTGCCAGCAGCTTAGTAGTACAGCCCAATGAAAAACTGTTTTTT.

V gene TRBV18 combines with J gene TRBJ1-2; 10 bases are shared with TRBD1. The CDR3 is made up of 15 amino acids. V shed 6 bases, J shed 4 bases, and the junction held 8 bases outside the gene matches. Germline lookup yields CDR1 KGHSH and CDR2 LQKENI. CDR3 in DNA: TGTGCCAGCTCGACCGGGACAGGGGAGGGCTATGGCTACACCTTC. It is translated as CASSTGTGEGYGYTF.

This clone turned up a few times. The V and J genes are TRBV5-1 and TRBJ1-4, with TRBD1 identical over 7 bases. V shed 4 bases, J shed 0 bases, and the junction held 9 bases outside the gene matches. The CDR3 totals 17 residues. Germline lookup yields CDR1 SGHRS and CDR2 YFSETQ. The CDR3 DNA is TGCGCCAGCAGCGTACGACAGGGTGGGGCAACTAATGAAAAACTGTTTTTT. The encoded protein is CASSVRQGGATNEKLFF.

In the case of this clone: This CDR3 is also generated by other DNA sequences in the sample. The rearrangement links TRBV2 to TRBJ1-6, with 7 bases lining up with TRBD1. Per the germline V gene, CDR1 is SNHLY and CDR2 is FYNNEI. The CDR3 loop spans 15 amino acids. Trimming at V came to 1 base and at J to 7 bases, leaving 4 bases not matched to a gene. The CDR3 DNA reads as TGTGCCAGCAGTGAAGGGAGACAGGGAAATTCACCCCTCCACTTT. Its protein is CASSEGRQGNSPLHF.

The chain employs TRBV5-1 and TRBJ1-2; possibly TRBD1 for D (5 bases). The CDR3 loop spans 13 amino acids. Germline V gene lookup returns CDR1 SGHRS and CDR2 YFSETQ. With 4 bases removed from V and 0 bases from J, the gap between germline ends came to 7 bases. The CDR3 reads CASSMTANYGYTF. The CDR3 nucleotides are TGCGCCAGCAGCATGACAGCTAACTATGGCTACACCTTC. The full variable domain, rest sourced from reference TRBV5-1 and TRBJ1-2, is KAGVTQTPRYLIKTRGQQVTLSCSPISGHRSVSWYQQTPGQGLQFLFEYFSETQRNKGNFPGRFSGRQFSNSRSEMNVSTLELGDSALYLCASSMTANYGYTFGSGTRLTVV.

The rearrangement uses TRBV11-2 and TRBJ1-2; possibly TRBD1 for D (6 bases). Germline CDR1 is SGHAT and CDR2 is FQNNGV. CDR3 length: 12 residues. The V and J ends lost 6 bases and 6 bases respectively, with 11 bases between them. CDR3 DNA: TGTGCCAGCAGGGCGGACAGACATGGCTACACCTTC. The encoded protein is CASRADRHGYTF.

This clone appeared once. The rearrangement uses TRBV5-1 and TRBJ1-4; D uncertain. V lost 7 bases and J 3 bases, leaving 19 bases between the germline ends. CDR1 is SGHRS, CDR2 YFSETQ, per germline. The CDR3 covers 16 residues. CDR3 nucleotides: TGCGCCAGCCTCACCGGTTCCGGGAGCCCTAATGAAAAACTGTTTTTT. This encodes CASLTGSGSPNEKLFF.

V and J are TRBV4-3 and TRBJ1-4, with TRBD1 matching over 7 bases. Unmatched junction bases numbered 4, after V lost 1 base and J lost 8 bases. CDR3 length: 14 residues. CDR1 LGHNA and CDR2 YSLEER come from the germline V gene. The CDR3 DNA sequence: TGCGCCAGCAGCCAAGGACAGGGAGTAGAAAAACTGTTTTTT. The encoded protein is CASSQGQGVEKLFF.

V usage is TRBV20-1 and J usage is TRBJ1-2; D is ambiguous. V dropped 6 bases and J dropped 7 bases, with 12 bases sitting between them. The length of the CDR3 is 11 residues. The germline CDR1 and CDR2 sequences are DFQATT and SNEGSKA (reference sequence). Written as DNA, the CDR3 is TGCAGTGCCCCCGGGGATTCTGGCTACACCTTC. Encoded protein: CSAPGDSGYTF.

This clone appeared a single time. V gene TRBV28 combines with J gene TRBJ1-2, with TRBD1 matching over 9 bases. Germline CDR1 is MDHEN and CDR2 is SYDVKM. CDR3 length equals 15 residues. Trimming took 5 bases from V and 3 from J; bases not matched to a gene: 7. This CDR3 reads CASSLGQGKDYGYTF. The CDR3 DNA sequence: TGTGCCAGCAGTCTGGGACAGGGCAAGGACTATGGCTACACCTTC.

This clone was recorded only once. The V call is TRBV24-1, the J call TRBJ2-1; 10 bases line up with TRBD2. The CDR3 spans 16 residues. With 4 bases clipped from V and 7 bases from J, the junction kept 9 bases outside the gene matches. Germline CDR1 and CDR2: KGHDR and SFDVKD. The CDR3 nucleotides read TGTGCCACCAGTGACCCTCTAGCGGGGGTCATTAATGAGCAGTTCTTC. Translation gives CATSDPLAGVINEQFF.

The rearrangement uses TRBV4-3 and TRBJ2-1; tentative D call: TRBD1 (6 bases). The V gene's germline CDR1 is LGHNA and CDR2 YSLEER. V gave up 0 bases and J gave up 7 bases, with 16 bases separating them. CDR3 length: 16 residues. Here the CDR3 reads CASSQDEGRGGNEQFF. The CDR3 DNA reads TGCGCCAGCAGCCAAGATGAGGGCAGGGGTGGGAATGAGCAGTTCTTC.

The chain uses TRBV9 and TRBJ2-1; D ambiguous. V was cut by 3 bases and J by 10 bases, with 14 bases left in between. Germline lookup yields CDR1 SGDLS and CDR2 YYNGEE. This CDR3 has 13 residues. The CDR3 DNA sequence: TGTGCCAGCAGCGAGTCCCTTAGGAGCGAGCAGTTCTTC. This codes for CASSESLRSEQFF. Variable domain in full (rest from reference TRBV9 and TRBJ2-1): DSGVTQTPKHLITATGQRVTLRCSPRSGDLSVYWYQQSLDQGLQFLIQYYNGEERAKGNILERFSAQQFPDLHSELNLSSLELGDSALYFCASSESLRSEQFFGPGTRLTVL.

The chain links TRBV11-2 to TRBJ1-2; maybe TRBD1 (5 bases). Germline V gene sequence: CDR1 SGHAT, CDR2 FQNNGV. The CDR3 has 14 amino acids. V lost 0 bases to trimming and J lost 4 bases, with 9 bases between them. CDR3 coding DNA: TGTGCCAGCAGCTTAGACAGGGATAGCTATGGCTACACCTTC. As protein: CASSLDRDSYGYTF.

The chain employs TRBV5-1 and TRBJ1-3; D is possibly TRBD1 (6 bases). CDR1 is SGHRS and CDR2 is YFSETQ in the germline V gene. Between the trimmed V and J ends, which lost 4 bases and 0 bases, there was a span of 11 bases. CDR3 length equals 15 residues. CDR3 nucleotides: TGCGCCAGCAGCCCATCAGGGGACTCTGGAAACACCATATATTTT. This encodes CASSPSGDSGNTIYF.

This clone was seen a few times. The rearrangement links TRBV5-1 to TRBJ1-2; 8 bases agree with TRBD1. Unmatched junction bases numbered 12, after V lost 6 bases and J lost 8 bases. The germline gives CDR1 SGHRS, CDR2 YFSETQ. The CDR3 is 14 residues long. The CDR3 DNA is TGCGCCAGCAAGGATGGACAGGGATGGTCCGGCTACACCTTC. Translation gives CASKDGQGWSGYTF. Based on the CDR3 plus reference TRBV5-1 and TRBJ1-2, the full variable domain is KAGVTQTPRYLIKTRGQQVTLSCSPISGHRSVSWYQQTPGQGLQFLFEYFSETQRNKGNFPGRFSGRQFSNSRSEMNVSTLELGDSALYLCASKDGQGWSGYTFGSGTRLTVV.

The genes are TRBV10-1 and TRBJ2-5, with D perhaps matching TRBD2 (6 bases). Between the trimmed V and J ends, which lost 3 bases and 4 bases, there was a span of 15 bases. The CDR3 has 15 residues. Germline lookup yields CDR1 WNHNN and CDR2 SYGVQD (reference sequence). The CDR3 is CASSDSPNSGETQYF. DNA of the CDR3: TGCGCCAGCAGTGATTCACCGAATAGCGGAGAGACCCAGTACTTC.

The chain combines TRBV30 with TRBJ1-1; 8 bases line up with TRBD1. Per germline, CDR1 GTSNPN and CDR2 SVGIG (reference sequence). The CDR3 contains 13 residues. V lost 4 bases and J lost 4; bases outside the gene matches: 5. In nucleotides, the CDR3 is TGTGCCTGGACCACAGGGGGAGGCACTGAAGCTTTCTTT. The encoded protein is CAWTTGGGTEAFF.

The chain combines TRBV6-2 or TRBV6-3 with TRBJ1-1; tentatively, D is TRBD1 (6 bases). The V end was cut by 2 bases, the J end by 0 bases, with 7 bases between. The germline V gene encodes CDR1 MNHEY and CDR2 SVGEGT. CDR3 length: 14 residues. CDR3 sequence: CASSYGGLNTEAFF. Here the CDR3 DNA reads TGTGCCAGCAGTTACGGGGGCCTGAACACTGAAGCTTTCTTT.